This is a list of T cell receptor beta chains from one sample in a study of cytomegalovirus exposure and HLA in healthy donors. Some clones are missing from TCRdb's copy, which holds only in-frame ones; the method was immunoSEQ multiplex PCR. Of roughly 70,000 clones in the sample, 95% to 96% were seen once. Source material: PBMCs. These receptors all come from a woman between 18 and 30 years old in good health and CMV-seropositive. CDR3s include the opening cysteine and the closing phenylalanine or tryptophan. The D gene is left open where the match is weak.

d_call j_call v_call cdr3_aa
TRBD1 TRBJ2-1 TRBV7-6 CASSTPRDRGHEQFF
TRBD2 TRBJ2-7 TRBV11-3 CASSLGGLAGGPILYEQYF
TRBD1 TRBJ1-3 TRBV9 CASSPGQAGNTIYF
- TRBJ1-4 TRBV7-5 CARSLRGGNEKLFF
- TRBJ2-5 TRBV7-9 CASSSVSALLGGTQYF
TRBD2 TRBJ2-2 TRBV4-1 CASQVSSGKNTGELFF
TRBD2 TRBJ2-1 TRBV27 CASSFLGTRNEQFF
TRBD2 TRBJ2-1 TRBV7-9 CATGLAGEAYNEQFF
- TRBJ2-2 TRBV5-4 CASSLDRNTGELFF
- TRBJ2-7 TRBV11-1 CASSLLFSGSYEQYF
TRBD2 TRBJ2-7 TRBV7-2 CASSLAVLAGAGEQYF
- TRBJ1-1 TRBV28 CASSFSRLNTEAFF
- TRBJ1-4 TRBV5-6 CASSLSIQGRELFF
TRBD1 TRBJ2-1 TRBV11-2 CASSSGTGPYNEQFF
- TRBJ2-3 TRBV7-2 CASSYGLDTQYF
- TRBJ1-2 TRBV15 CATSRDGPEGYGYTF
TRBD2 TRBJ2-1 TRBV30 CAWSVLAGVSYNEQFF
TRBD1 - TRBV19 CASSKQGGEQYF
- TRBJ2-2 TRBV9 CASSGDRGELFF
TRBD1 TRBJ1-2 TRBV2 CASSAWTGEGYTF
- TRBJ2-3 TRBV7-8 CASSLAGNGADTQYF
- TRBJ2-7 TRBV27 CASPTLVLANEQYF
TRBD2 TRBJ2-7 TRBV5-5 CASSKRLAGLGPLYEQYF
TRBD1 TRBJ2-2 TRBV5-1 CASSPDRGITGELFF
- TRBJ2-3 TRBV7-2 CASSLLGEADTQYF
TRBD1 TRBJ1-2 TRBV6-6 CASRTGDYGYTF
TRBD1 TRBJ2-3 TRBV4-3 CASSSGQGSTDTQYF
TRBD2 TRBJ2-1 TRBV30 CAWSPMAGGHEQFF
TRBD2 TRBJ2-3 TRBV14 CASSQDFAGADTQYF
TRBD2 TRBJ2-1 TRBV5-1 CASSLARLAGHNEQFF
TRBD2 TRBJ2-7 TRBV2 CASTGLAGAHEQYF
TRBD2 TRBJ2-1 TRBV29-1 CSGLQLAGGPHNEQFF
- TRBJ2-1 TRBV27 CASRWDFYNEQFF
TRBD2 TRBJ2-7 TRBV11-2 CASRLLAGGYEQYF
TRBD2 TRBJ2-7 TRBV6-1 CASSTAGGLSYEQYF
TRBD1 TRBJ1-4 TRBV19 CASSTSDRGGEKLFF
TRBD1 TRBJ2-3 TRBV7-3 CASSPDRGRADTQYF
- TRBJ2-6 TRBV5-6 CASSLVHSGANVLTF
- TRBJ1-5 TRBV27 CASSPIGQGNQPQHF
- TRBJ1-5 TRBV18 CASSQVIGPGRYSNQPQHF
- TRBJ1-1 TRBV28 CASSLPVTEAFF
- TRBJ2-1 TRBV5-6 CASSYYDEQFF
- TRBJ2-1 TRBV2 CASTGTGYNEQFF
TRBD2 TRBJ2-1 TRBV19 CASSIGPAGEGNEQFF
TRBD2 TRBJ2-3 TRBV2 CANKAGGPPDTQYF
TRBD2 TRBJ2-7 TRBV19 CASSMSSGFYEQYF
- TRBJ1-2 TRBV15 CATSPGREEVYGYTF
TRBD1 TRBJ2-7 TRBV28 CASSFNSLGQGYEQYF
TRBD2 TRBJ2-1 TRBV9 CASSVGGGASSYNEQFF
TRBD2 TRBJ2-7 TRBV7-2 CASSPSGGPYEQYF
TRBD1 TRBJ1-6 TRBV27 CASSFRDRSSYNSPLHF
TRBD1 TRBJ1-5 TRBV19 CASSIKHFRDRVYQPQHF